Below are 31 T cell receptor beta chains sequenced from a single sample in a study of T cells after yellow fever vaccination. MiXCR, run by TCRdb on the 5' RACE reads, gives a single entry per CDR3 protein. The sample contains approximately 110,000 distinct CDR3 sequences, 6% to 8% of which appear only once. The source material was CD4+ T cells sorted from PBMCs, sampled approximately 11 days after the first yellow fever vaccination. The source of these receptors is a young man who received the YFV17D yellow fever vaccine.

This clonotype was found many times. The rearrangement uses TRBV2 and TRBJ2-5; D uncertain. The CDR3 loop spans 10 amino acids. Deletions cut 4 bases from V and 5 bases from J, with 2 bases between. Germline CDR1 SNHLY, CDR2 FYNNEI. CDR3 nucleotide sequence: TGTGCCAGCAGTGTGGAGACCCAGTACTTC. It is translated as CASSVETQYF.

The rearrangement joins TRBV11-3 to TRBJ2-3; possibly TRBD2 for D (6 bases). The CDR3 spans 16 residues. The ends were cut back, 6 bases at V and 2 bases at J, with 18 bases in the middle. The germline V gene has CDR1 SGHNT and CDR2 YENEEA. CDR3 nucleotides: TGTGCCAGCAGGCAGTCAGCGGGTCATTCCACAGATACGCAGTATTTT. Amino acid sequence: CASRQSAGHSTDTQYF.

This clonotype was found many times. The V call is TRBV9, the J call TRBJ2-5, with D perhaps TRBD2 (6 bases). There are 14 residues in the CDR3. Germline V gene sequence: CDR1 SGDLS, CDR2 YYNGEE. Trimming removed 4 bases at V and 1 base at J, with 11 bases between. CDR3 nucleotide sequence: TGTGCCAGCAGCCGATCCGGGGGCCAAGAGACCCAGTACTTC. It yields the protein CASSRSGGQETQYF.

This clonotype was counted ten times or more. The V call is TRBV6-2 or TRBV6-3, the J call TRBJ2-7; D is possibly TRBD1 or TRBD2 (5 bases each). Trimming took 7 bases from V and 3 from J, leaving 13 bases between them. The CDR3 has 13 residues. Germline V gene data show CDR1 as MNHEY and CDR2 as SVGEGT. CDR3 residues: CASTRDAGYEQYV. The CDR3 region has the DNA TGTGCCAGCACCCGGGACGCCGGCTACGAGCAGTACGTC.

This clonotype has only a few counts. The V and J genes are TRBV20-1 and TRBJ2-7; possibly TRBD2 for D (6 bases). There are 14 residues in the CDR3. V was clipped by 0 bases and J by 7 bases, with 16 bases between them. Germline V CDR1 and CDR2: DFQATT, SNEGSKA (reference sequence). The CDR3 coding sequence is TGCAGTGCTAGAGATGGGGACTGGCTCCGAGAGCAGTACTTC. The encoded protein is CSARDGDWLREQYF.

This clonotype appeared many times. The chain employs TRBV5-6 and TRBJ1-1; maybe TRBD1 (5 bases). The CDR3 loop spans 15 amino acids. Per the germline V gene, CDR1 is SGHDT and CDR2 is YYEEEE. Trimming shortened V by 5 bases and J by 5 bases, and 19 bases separated the two germline ends. This chain's CDR3 is CASSWIHRGVTEAFF. DNA of the CDR3: TGTGCCAGCAGTTGGATACATCGGGGGGTAACTGAAGCTTTCTTT.

This clonotype was recorded at least ten times. The chain is built from TRBV12-3 or TRBV12-4 and TRBJ1-5, with 9 nucleotides matching TRBD1. The CDR3 is 15 amino acids. V shed 5 bases, J shed 6 bases, and the junction held 8 bases outside the gene matches. CDR3 in DNA: TGTGCCAGCAGTCGGACAGGGGTAGCAGGTCAGCCCCAGCATTTT. This translates into CASSRTGVAGQPQHF.

This clonotype has a count of ten or more. The chain is built from TRBV9 and TRBJ2-3, with TRBD2 matching over 12 bases. Germline lookup yields CDR1 SGDLS and CDR2 YYNGEE. V trimming: 4 bases; J trimming: 3 bases; junction bases outside the gene matches: 6. The CDR3 length is 16 residues. This chain's CDR3 is CASSPPSGGGTDTQYF. In DNA form, the CDR3 reads TGTGCCAGCAGCCCCCCTAGCGGGGGGGGGACAGATACGCAGTATTTT.

This clonotype was counted at least ten times. The V and J genes are TRBV5-1 and TRBJ2-3, with D possibly matching TRBD2 (5 bases). The germline V gene has CDR1 SGHRS and CDR2 YFSETQ. Trimming took off 0 bases at V and 2 bases at J, with 16 bases between the two ends. The CDR3 sequence is 17 residues long. CDR3: CASSLAAGILSTDTQYF. The DNA for the CDR3 is TGCGCCAGCAGCTTGGCGGCCGGGATCTTATCCACAGATACGCAGTATTTT. The full variable domain, completed using reference TRBV5-1 and TRBJ2-3, is KAGVTQTPRYLIKTRGQQVTLSCSPISGHRSVSWYQQTPGQGLQFLFEYFSETQRNKGNFPGRFSGRQFSNSRSEMNVSTLELGDSALYLCASSLAAGILSTDTQYFGPGTRLTVL.

Remarks on this clonotype: Since a much larger clone is just one base distant, this may be a read error. The rearrangement joins TRBV4-1 to TRBJ1-2; maybe TRBD1 (5 bases). Trimming took 0 bases from V and 5 from J, leaving 16 bases between them. The CDR3 length is 16 residues. CDR1 MGHRA and CDR2 YSYEKL come from the germline V gene. CDR3 region: CASSQDRQGVEYGYTF. The CDR3 region has the DNA TGCGCCAGCAGCCAAGATCGCCAGGGCGTGGAGTATGGCTACACCTTC.

This clonotype has a handful of counts. This chain uses TRBV28 with TRBJ2-5; tentatively, D is TRBD2 (6 bases). The germline V gene has CDR1 MDHEN and CDR2 SYDVKM. The CDR3 covers 14 residues. Trimming took off 2 bases at V and 6 bases at J, with 13 bases between the two ends. The CDR3 DNA follows: TGTGCCAGCAGTTTAGCGGGGAAGGGGAAGACCCAGTACTTC. Amino acid sequence: CASSLAGKGKTQYF.

In this sample, this clonotype turned up many times. This chain connects TRBV12-3 or TRBV12-4 to TRBJ2-3; TRBD2 matches 7 bases. J gave up 2 bases and V 6 bases, and 8 bases lay outside the gene matches. The CDR3 has 15 amino acids. The CDR3: CASSLRGRLTDTQYF. The CDR3 bases are TGTGCCAGCAGCTTGCGGGGGAGACTCACAGATACGCAGTATTTT.

Ten or more counts support this clonotype. The chain uses TRBV7-2 and TRBJ1-2; 12 bases are a match to TRBD1. Germline V CDR1 and CDR2: SGHTA, FQGNSA. The CDR3 is 15 amino acids. The V and J ends lost 5 bases and 3 bases, in that order; junction bases with no gene match: 4. CDR3 sequence reads: CASSLGQGAHYGYTF. The CDR3 bases are TGTGCCAGCAGCCTGGGACAGGGGGCCCACTATGGCTACACCTTC.

This clonotype has a count of ten or more. The CDR3 here is CASSLGRMSYNEQFF. The DNA of the CDR3 is TGTGCCAGCAGCTTAGGCAGGATGTCCTACAATGAGCAGTTCTTC. The genes are TRBV7-2 and TRBJ2-1, with unresolved D. CDR1 and CDR2 from the germline V gene are SGHTA and FQGNSA. Trimming pared 1 base from V and 1 base from J, leaving 8 bases between. The CDR3 covers 15 residues.

This clonotype was seen at least ten times. V gene TRBV7-6 combines with J gene TRBJ2-4; 7 bases fit TRBD2. The CDR3 is made up of 14 amino acids. Unmatched junction bases numbered 1, after V lost 4 bases and J lost 1 base. Per the germline V gene, CDR1 is SGHVS and CDR2 is FNYEAQ. The CDR3 loop reads CASSSGGAKNIQYF. CDR3 coding DNA: TGTGCCAGCAGCTCCGGGGGGGCCAAAAACATTCAGTACTTC.

The rearrangement uses TRBV7-2 and TRBJ1-4; unclear D gene. The CDR3 length is 14 residues. Germline-derived CDR1 and CDR2 are SGHTA and FQGNSA. Trimming removed 5 bases at V and 7 bases at J, with 14 bases between. The CDR3 coding sequence is TGTGCCAGCAGCGGAGGGTTCACGTTTGAAAAACTGTTTTTT. Amino acid sequence: CASSGGFTFEKLFF.

The rearrangement uses TRBV7-2 and TRBJ2-7; D possibly corresponds to TRBD2 (5 bases). Germline V gives CDR1 SGHTA, CDR2 FQGNSA. CDR3 size: 14 residues. Between the trimmed V and J ends, which lost 1 base and 3 bases, there was a span of 10 bases. CDR3 in DNA: TGTGCCAGCAGCTTAGAAATGGGAGACTACGAGCAGTACTTC. Protein product: CASSLEMGDYEQYF.

The table lists this clonotype with many counts. The V and J genes are TRBV7-2 and TRBJ2-5, with D tentatively TRBD1 (6 bases). Trimming removed 4 bases from V and 5 bases from J, with 14 bases in between. Germline V gene sequence: CDR1 SGHTA, CDR2 FQGNSA. CDR3 length: 14 residues. The CDR3 bases are TGTGCCAGCAGCTACAGGGTTTTCGAGGAGACCCAGTACTTC. It codes for CASSYRVFEETQYF. The whole variable domain, filled in from reference TRBV7-2 and TRBJ2-5, reads GAGVSQSPSNKVTEKGKDVELRCDPISGHTALYWYRQSLGQGLEFLIYFQGNSAPDKSGLPSDRFSAERTGGSVSTLTIQRTQQEDSAVYLCASSYRVFEETQYFGPGTRLLVL.

This clonotype was seen many times. This chain links TRBV7-9 with TRBJ2-7; D might be TRBD2 (6 bases). The germline V gene has CDR1 SEHNR and CDR2 FQNEAQ (reference sequence). Deletions cut 11 bases from V and 5 bases from J, with 16 bases between. The CDR3 covers 12 residues. In nucleotides, the CDR3 is TGTGCCTGGGGGGAGAAGTATCACGAGCAGTACGTC. Translating it yields CAWGEKYHEQYV.

This clonotype was detected many times. The chain couples TRBV6-1 to TRBJ1-5, with TRBD1 identical over 7 bases. The CDR3 has 15 residues. The germline V gene has CDR1 MNHNS and CDR2 SASEGT. Trimming cost V 6 bases and J 2 bases; bases outside gene matches: 7. CDR3 amino acids: CASRHRGRGNQPQHF. DNA for the CDR3: TGTGCCAGCAGACACAGGGGTCGGGGCAATCAGCCCCAGCATTTT.

There are many counts of this clonotype. The rearrangement links TRBV4-3 to TRBJ1-5; possible D gene TRBD1, 5 bases. The ends were cut back, 1 base at V and 0 bases at J, with 16 bases in the middle. Looked up from germline, CDR1 is LGHNA and CDR2 is YSLEER. The CDR3 is 18 amino acids. The CDR3 reads CASSQGFRGTYSNQPQHF. DNA of the CDR3: TGCGCCAGCAGCCAAGGTTTCCGGGGGACTTATAGCAATCAGCCCCAGCATTTT.

About this clonotype itself: One base away lies a much larger clone, so this may be a sequencing read error. The chain is built from TRBV5-1 and TRBJ1-4; 7 bases fit TRBD1. The germline V gene has CDR1 SGHRS and CDR2 YFSETQ. This CDR3 comprises 14 residues. CDR3 sequence reads: CASRSGTDDDKLFF. The CDR3 DNA sequence: TGCGCCAGCAGGTCCGGGACAGACGATGACAAACTGTTTTTT.

This clonotype was seen at least ten times. The chain recombines TRBV18 with TRBJ2-5; D gene uncertain. Trimming cost V 4 bases and J 1 base, with 4 bases left between them. Germline-derived CDR1 and CDR2 are KGHSH and LQKENI. CDR3 length: 12 residues. The CDR3 DNA sequence: TGTGCCAGCTCACTCTCCCAAGAGACCCAGTACTTC. Its protein product is CASSLSQETQYF.

The table lists this clonotype with many counts. The V gene is TRBV2, the J gene TRBJ2-2, with D maybe TRBD1 (5 bases). Trimming left V 6 bases short and J 5 bases short, with 7 bases between. This CDR3 comprises 12 residues. Germline CDR1 SNHLY, CDR2 FYNNEI. In nucleotides, the CDR3 is TGTGCCAGCAGAGCAGGGACCGGGGAGCTGTTTTTT. Its protein is CASRAGTGELFF. Full variable domain (missing parts from reference TRBV2 and TRBJ2-2): EPEVTQTPSHQVTQMGQEVILRCVPISNHLYFYWYRQILGQKVEFLVSFYNNEISEKSEIFDDQFSVERPDGSNFTLKIRSTKLEDSAMYFCASRAGTGELFFGEGSRLTVL.

The chain uses TRBV29-1 and TRBJ2-5; no firm D call. Trimming pared 5 bases from V and 3 bases from J, leaving 13 bases between. CDR3 length: 13 residues. The germline gives CDR1 SQVTM, CDR2 ANQGSEA. CDR3 coding DNA: TGCAGCGTTTCTACCGGGCCAGAAGAGACCCAGTACTTC. Translated, it gives CSVSTGPEETQYF.

The chain combines TRBV6-1 with TRBJ1-1; D not certain. Trimming left V 7 bases short and J 4 bases short, with 16 bases between. The CDR3 is 14 amino acids. Germline values: CDR1 MNHNS, CDR2 SASEGT. CDR3 region: CASIARAWSTEAFF. DNA for the CDR3: TGTGCCAGCATCGCAAGGGCATGGAGCACTGAAGCTTTCTTT.

This clonotype was observed at least ten times. The chain combines TRBV2 with TRBJ2-5; no reliable D call. Germline assignment: CDR1 SNHLY and CDR2 FYNNEI. This CDR3 has 10 amino acids. Trimming cost V 8 bases and J 2 bases, with 3 bases left between them. CDR3 loop: CASQQETQYF. In nucleotides, the CDR3 is TGTGCCAGCCAACAAGAGACCCAGTACTTC.

With regard to this clonotype: A much larger clone sits a single nucleotide away, making a read error possible. Because the CDR3 is missing its conserved closing phenylalanine or tryptophan, this is likely a read error. V is TRBV11-1 and J is TRBJ2-7, with D perhaps TRBD1 or TRBD2 (5 bases each). Germline V lookup: CDR1 SGHAT, CDR2 FQDESV (reference sequence). Between the trimmed V and J ends, which lost 3 bases and 1 base, there was a span of 10 bases. This CDR3 contains 14 residues. The CDR3: CASSLGDLSYEQYI. CDR3 DNA: TGTGCCAGCAGCTTGGGGGACCTATCCTACGAGCAGTACATC.

This clonotype was counted at least ten times. The chain joins TRBV11-2 to TRBJ1-4; D is uncertain. CDR1 and CDR2 from the germline V gene are SGHAT and FQNNGV. CDR3 size: 14 residues. Trimming cost V 7 bases and J 8 bases, with 17 bases left between them. Here the CDR3 DNA reads TGTGCCAGCAACTCGAGGAAGGGTGAGGAAAAACTGTTTTTT. Protein sequence: CASNSRKGEEKLFF.

This clonotype occurred many times. V is TRBV29-1 and J is TRBJ1-1; possibly TRBD1 for D (6 bases). Trimming removed 6 bases at V and 5 bases at J, with 16 bases between. The CDR3 runs to 13 residues. Germline V gene lookup returns CDR1 SQVTM and CDR2 ANQGSEA. CDR3 in amino acids: CSVRGHLVTEAFF. CDR3 nucleotide sequence: TGCAGCGTCCGGGGGCACCTTGTGACTGAAGCTTTCTTT.

The chain couples TRBV5-8 to TRBJ2-2, with 9 bases lining up with TRBD2. From germline, CDR1 is SGHTS and CDR2 YDEGEE. The junction had 13 bases not matched to a gene; V was cut back by 8 bases and J by 2 bases. This CDR3 contains 17 residues. The CDR3 nucleotides read TGTGCCAGGGGCCCGGGGGCGGGACTAGCCAACACCGGGGAGCTGTTTTTT. This codes for CARGPGAGLANTGELFF.